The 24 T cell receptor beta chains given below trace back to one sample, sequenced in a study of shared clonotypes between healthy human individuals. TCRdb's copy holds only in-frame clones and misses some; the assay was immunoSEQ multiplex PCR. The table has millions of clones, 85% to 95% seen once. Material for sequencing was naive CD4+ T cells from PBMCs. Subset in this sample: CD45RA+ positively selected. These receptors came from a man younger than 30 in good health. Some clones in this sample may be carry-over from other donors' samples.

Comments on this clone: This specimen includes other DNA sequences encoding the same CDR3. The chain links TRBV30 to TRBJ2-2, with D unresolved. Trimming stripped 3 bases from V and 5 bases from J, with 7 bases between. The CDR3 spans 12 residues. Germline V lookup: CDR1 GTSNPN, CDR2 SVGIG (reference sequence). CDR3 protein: CAWSLDTGELFF. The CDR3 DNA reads TGTGCCTGGAGCCTCGATACCGGGGAGCTGTTTTTT. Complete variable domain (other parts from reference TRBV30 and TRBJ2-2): SQTIHQWPATLVQPVGSPLSLECTVEGTSNPNLYWYRQAAGRGLQLLFYSVGIGQISSEVPQNLSASRPQDRQFILSSKKLLLSDSGFYLCAWSLDTGELFFGEGSRLTVL.

CDR3 amino acids: CATGRGGQGTDTQYF. The DNA for the CDR3 is TGCGCCACCGGCCGCGGCGGACAGGGCACAGATACGCAGTATTTT. The genes are TRBV5-1 and TRBJ2-3; 7 bases map to TRBD1. CDR1 SGHRS and CDR2 YFSETQ come from the germline V gene. V lost 9 bases, J lost 1 base, and 11 bases stayed unmatched. CDR3 size: 15 residues.

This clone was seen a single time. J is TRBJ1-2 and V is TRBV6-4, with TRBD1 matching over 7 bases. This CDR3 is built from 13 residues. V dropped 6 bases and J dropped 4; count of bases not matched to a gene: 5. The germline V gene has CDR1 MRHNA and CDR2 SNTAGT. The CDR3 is CASRPSGGYGYTF. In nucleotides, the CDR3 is TGTGCCAGCAGGCCCTCAGGGGGCTATGGCTACACCTTC.

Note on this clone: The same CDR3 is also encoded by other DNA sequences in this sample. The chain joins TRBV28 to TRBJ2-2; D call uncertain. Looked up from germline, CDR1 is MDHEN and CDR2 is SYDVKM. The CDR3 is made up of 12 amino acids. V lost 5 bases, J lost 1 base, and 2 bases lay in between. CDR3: CASSRNTGELFF. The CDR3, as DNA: TGTGCCAGCAGTCGGAACACCGGGGAGCTGTTTTTT.

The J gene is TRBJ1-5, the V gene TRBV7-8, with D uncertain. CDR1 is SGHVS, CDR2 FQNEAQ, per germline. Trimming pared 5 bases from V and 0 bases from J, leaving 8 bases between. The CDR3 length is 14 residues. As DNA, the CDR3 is TGTGCCAGCAGCCAAACCTTTAGCAATCAGCCCCAGCATTTT. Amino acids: CASSQTFSNQPQHF.

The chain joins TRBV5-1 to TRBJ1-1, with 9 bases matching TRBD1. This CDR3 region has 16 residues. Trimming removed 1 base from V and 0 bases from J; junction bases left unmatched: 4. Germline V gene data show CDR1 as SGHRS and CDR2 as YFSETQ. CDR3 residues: CASSLFGTGLNTEAFF. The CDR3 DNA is TGCGCCAGCAGCTTGTTCGGGACAGGGTTGAACACTGAAGCTTTCTTT.

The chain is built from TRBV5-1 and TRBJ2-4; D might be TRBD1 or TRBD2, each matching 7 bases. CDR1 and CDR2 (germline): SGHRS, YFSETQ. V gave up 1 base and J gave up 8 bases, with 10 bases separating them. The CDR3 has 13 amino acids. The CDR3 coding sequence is TGCGCCAGCAGCTTGCCAGGGGGGGACATTCAGTACTTC. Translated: CASSLPGGDIQYF.

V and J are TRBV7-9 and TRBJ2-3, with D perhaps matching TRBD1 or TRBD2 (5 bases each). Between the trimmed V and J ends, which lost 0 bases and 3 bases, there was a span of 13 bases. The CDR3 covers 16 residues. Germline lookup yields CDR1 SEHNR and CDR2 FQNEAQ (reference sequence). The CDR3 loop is CASSLARGPGTDTQYF. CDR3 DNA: TGTGCCAGCAGCTTAGCGCGAGGGCCAGGGACAGATACGCAGTATTTT.

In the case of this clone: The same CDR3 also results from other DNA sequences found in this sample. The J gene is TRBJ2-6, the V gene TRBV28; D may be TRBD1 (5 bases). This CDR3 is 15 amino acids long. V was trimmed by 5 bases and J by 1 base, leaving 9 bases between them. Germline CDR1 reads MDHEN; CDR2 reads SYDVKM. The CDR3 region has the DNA TGTGCCAGCAGTAGGGGAACATCTGGGGCCAACGTCCTGACTTTC. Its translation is CASSRGTSGANVLTF.

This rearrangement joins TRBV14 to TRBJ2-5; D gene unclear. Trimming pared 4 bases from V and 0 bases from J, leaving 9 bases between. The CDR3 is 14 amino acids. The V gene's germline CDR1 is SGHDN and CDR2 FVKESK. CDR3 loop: CASSPFRYQETQYF. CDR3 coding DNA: TGTGCCAGCAGCCCATTCCGGTACCAAGAGACCCAGTACTTC.

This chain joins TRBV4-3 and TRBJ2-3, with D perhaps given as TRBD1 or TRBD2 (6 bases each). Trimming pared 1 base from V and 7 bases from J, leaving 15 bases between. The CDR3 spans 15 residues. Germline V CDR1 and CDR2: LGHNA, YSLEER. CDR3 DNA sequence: TGCGCCAGCAGCCAAGTTTACGGGGGCACCTATACGCAGTATTTT. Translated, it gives CASSQVYGGTYTQYF.

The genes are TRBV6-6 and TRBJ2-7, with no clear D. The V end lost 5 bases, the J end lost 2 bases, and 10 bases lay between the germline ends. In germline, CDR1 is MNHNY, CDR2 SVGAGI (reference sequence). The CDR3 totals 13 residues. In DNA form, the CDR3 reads TGTGCCAGCAGTGGACGGATACCCTACGAGCAGTACTTC. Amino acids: CASSGRIPYEQYF.

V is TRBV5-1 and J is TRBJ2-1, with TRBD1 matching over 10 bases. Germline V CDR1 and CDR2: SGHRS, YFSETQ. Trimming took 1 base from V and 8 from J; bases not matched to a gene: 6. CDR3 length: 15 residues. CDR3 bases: TGCGCCAGCAGCTTGAGACAGGGGGCTCTAGATGAGCAGTTCTTC. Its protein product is CASSLRQGALDEQFF.

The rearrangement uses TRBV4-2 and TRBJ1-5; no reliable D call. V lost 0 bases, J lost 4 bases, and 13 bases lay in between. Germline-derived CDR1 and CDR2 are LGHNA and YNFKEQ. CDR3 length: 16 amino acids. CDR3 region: CASSQDWSAKNQPQHF. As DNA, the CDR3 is TGTGCCAGCAGCCAAGATTGGTCGGCCAAAAATCAGCCCCAGCATTTT.

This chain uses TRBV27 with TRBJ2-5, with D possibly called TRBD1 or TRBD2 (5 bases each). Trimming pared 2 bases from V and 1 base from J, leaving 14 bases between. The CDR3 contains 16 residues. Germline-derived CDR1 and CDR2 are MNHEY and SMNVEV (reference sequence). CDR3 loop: CASSLGSGTRQETQYF. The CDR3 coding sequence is TGTGCCAGCAGTTTAGGGTCAGGGACCCGCCAAGAGACCCAGTACTTC.

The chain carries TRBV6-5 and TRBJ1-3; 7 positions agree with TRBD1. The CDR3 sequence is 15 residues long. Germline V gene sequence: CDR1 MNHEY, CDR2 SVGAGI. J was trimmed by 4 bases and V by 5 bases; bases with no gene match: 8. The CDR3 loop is CASSPSTGNGNTIYF. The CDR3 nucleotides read TGTGCCAGCAGTCCCTCGACAGGGAACGGAAACACCATATATTTT.

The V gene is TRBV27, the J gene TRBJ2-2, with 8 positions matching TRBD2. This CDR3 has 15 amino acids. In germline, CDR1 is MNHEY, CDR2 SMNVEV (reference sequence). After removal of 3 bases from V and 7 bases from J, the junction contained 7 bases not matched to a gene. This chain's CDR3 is CASSFQRGRGGELFF. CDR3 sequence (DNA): TGTGCCAGCAGTTTCCAGCGGGGGCGGGGCGGGGAGCTGTTTTTT.

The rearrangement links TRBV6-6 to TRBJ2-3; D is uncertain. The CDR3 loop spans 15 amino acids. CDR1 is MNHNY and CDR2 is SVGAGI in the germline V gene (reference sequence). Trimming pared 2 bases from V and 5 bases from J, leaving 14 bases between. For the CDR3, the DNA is TGTGCCAGCAGTTACAACCCCCGAAGGCGAGATACGCAGTATTTT. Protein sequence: CASSYNPRRRDTQYF.

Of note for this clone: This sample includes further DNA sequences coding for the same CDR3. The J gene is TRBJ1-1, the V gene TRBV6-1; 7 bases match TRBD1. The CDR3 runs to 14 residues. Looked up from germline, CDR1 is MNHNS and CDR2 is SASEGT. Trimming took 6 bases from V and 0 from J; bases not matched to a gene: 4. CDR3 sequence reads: CASRRQGMNTEAFF. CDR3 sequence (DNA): TGTGCCAGCAGACGACAGGGTATGAACACTGAAGCTTTCTTT.

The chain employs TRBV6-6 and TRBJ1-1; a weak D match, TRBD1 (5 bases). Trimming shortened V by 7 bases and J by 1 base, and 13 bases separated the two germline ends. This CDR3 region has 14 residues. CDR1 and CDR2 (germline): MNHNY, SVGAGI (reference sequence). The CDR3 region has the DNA TGTGCCAGCACTGCAGGGAGGGAGAACACTGAAGCTTTCTTT. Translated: CASTAGRENTEAFF.

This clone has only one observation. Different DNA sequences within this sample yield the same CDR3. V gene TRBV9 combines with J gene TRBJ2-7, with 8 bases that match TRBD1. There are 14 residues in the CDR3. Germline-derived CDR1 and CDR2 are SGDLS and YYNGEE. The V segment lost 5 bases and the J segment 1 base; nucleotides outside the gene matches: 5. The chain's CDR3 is CASSFGQGSYEQYF. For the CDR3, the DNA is TGTGCCAGCAGTTTCGGACAGGGATCCTACGAGCAGTACTTC.

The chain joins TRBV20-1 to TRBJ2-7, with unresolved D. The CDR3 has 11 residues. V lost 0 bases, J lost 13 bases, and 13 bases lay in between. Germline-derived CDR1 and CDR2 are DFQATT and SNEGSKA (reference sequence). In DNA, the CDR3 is TGCAGTGCTAGAGAGGTGACGGAATTTTACTTC. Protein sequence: CSAREVTEFYF.

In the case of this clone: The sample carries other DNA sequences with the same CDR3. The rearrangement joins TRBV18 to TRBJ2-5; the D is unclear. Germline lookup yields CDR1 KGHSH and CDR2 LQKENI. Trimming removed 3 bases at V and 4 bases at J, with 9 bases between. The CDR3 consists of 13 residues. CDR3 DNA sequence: TGTGCCAGCTCACCCGGGCTAGGAGAGACCCAGTACTTC. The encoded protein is CASSPGLGETQYF.

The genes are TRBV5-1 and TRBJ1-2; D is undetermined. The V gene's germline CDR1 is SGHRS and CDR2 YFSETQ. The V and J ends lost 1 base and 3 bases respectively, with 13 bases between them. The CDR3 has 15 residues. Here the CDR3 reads CASSLSGWSDYGYTF. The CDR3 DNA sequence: TGCGCCAGCAGCTTGTCCGGGTGGAGTGACTATGGCTACACCTTC.